This T cell receptor beta chain emerged from a study of T cells in localized non-small cell lung cancer (dated by TCRdb to about 2020). Regarding the complete study: The study examined T cell repertoires in 200 to 300 patients with early-stage NSCLC and compared tumors with uninvolved tumor-adjacent lungs. The cohort was made up of a few hundred treatment-naive NSCLC patients whose localized lung tumors had been resected. A mean age of around 66 years was recorded for the NSCLC patients, of whom 129 were male and some 100 were female.

The immunoSEQ Assay was used to sequence TCR beta CDR3 regions from DNA. In the source study's methods: T cell density was computed as TCR beta template counts normalized to usable DNA estimated by amplifying housekeeping genes. Richness was estimated using the preseqR package, with extrapolation to 400,000 templates for PBMC samples and to 120,000 templates for tissue samples. Clonality was calculated as one minus Pielou's evenness. Tissue-enriched TCRs were identified by differential abundance testing using productive amino-acid clonotypes, minimum total count 5 and alpha 0.1. The Jaccard Index and the Morisita Overlap Index were used to quantify repertoire overlap between compartments. GLIPH grouped TCR beta CDR3s together with public tetramer-defined viral CDR3s, and a viral motif had to include at least three viral sequences and also show V-gene enrichment. Entries here come from immuneACCESS through TCRdb and include only in-frame sequences with V and J called. Some clones fail to appear in such tables; in the studies checked, an unresolved V gene covers under half of the shortfall, and the cause of the remainder is unknown. That table furnishes V, J and clone size, whereas the DNA furnished D and trimming. The sample data list more than 25,000 clones, and 90% to 95% of these were observed just once. The ten most abundant clones make up 5.5% to 7% of the sample.

The investigation overall reported the following: Multi-region tumor sequencing was not performed, so intratumor heterogeneity could not be excluded. Higher T cell density in blood was associated with longer overall survival, whereas higher clonality in adjacent lung was associated with shorter survival. A median of about 53 of the top 100 tumor clones were detected in paired uninvolved adjacent lung, and around 30 of these tumor clones were also found among the top 100 clones of the paired uninvolved adjacent lung. The highest T cell clonality was observed in uninvolved tumor-adjacent lung, where clonality exceeded that of tumor, suggesting that antigenic responses were more focused in uninvolved tumor-adjacent lung. Because the study design was exploratory, TCR variables were selected using unadjusted p-values without false-discovery rate correction.

As regards this clone: It has no known antigen specificity. No much larger clone exists at a distance of one base, and base qualities are not known.

At diagnosis, tumor, uninvolved tumor-adjacent lung and peripheral blood were collected and then preserved as a mix of FFPE and fresh-frozen material. For TCR repertoire profiling, blood samples were analyzed as peripheral blood mononuclear cells. The CDR1 and CDR2 encoded by the germline V gene are ENHRY and SYGVKD. Trimming costs V 2 bases and J 3 bases, and their ends lie 5 bases apart. Inclusive of the bounding cysteine and phenylalanine, the CDR3 is 12 residues long. CDR3 DNA is the only sequence kept; it has 36 bases, read in frame from the first base. The chain links TRBV10-3 with TRBJ2-7, with the D segment identity uncertain. The sequences come from PBMCs, collected before any cancer treatment. This receptor was obtained from a man aged 40 to 75 with stage II lung adenocarcinoma. For the CDR3, the sequence is CAISETIYEQYF. The DNA sequence is TGTGCCATCAGTGAGACAATCTACGAGCAGTACTTC.